This T cell receptor beta chain was observed in a study of blood T cell repertoires in COVID-19. Across the study: Nucleic acid was either cDNA or gDNA, and it came from T cells, B-cell-depleted T cells, or PBMCs.

In the source study's methods: Amplification with reference gene primers provided the estimates of nucleated cell counts. Assay used: immunoSEQ multiplex PCR; TCRdb lists only in-frame clones, some missing. Clonal size and the V and J genes are those of that table, whereas D and trimming came from the DNA. This sample has 140,000 to 150,000 clones, with 65% to 80% found just once. Germline-derived CDR1 and CDR2 are SGHTA and FQGTGA. The CDR3 totals 13 residues. V was trimmed by 3 bases and J by 6 bases, leaving 9 bases between them. J is TRBJ2-1 and V is TRBV7-3, with D unresolved. The sequence was obtained from a woman in her sixties or seventies with acute or convalescent COVID-19. Sequencing was carried out using peripheral blood. The CDR3 loop is CASSFGRSNEQFF. CDR3 coding DNA: TGTGCCAGCAGCTTTGGGCGCAGCAATGAGCAGTTCTTC.